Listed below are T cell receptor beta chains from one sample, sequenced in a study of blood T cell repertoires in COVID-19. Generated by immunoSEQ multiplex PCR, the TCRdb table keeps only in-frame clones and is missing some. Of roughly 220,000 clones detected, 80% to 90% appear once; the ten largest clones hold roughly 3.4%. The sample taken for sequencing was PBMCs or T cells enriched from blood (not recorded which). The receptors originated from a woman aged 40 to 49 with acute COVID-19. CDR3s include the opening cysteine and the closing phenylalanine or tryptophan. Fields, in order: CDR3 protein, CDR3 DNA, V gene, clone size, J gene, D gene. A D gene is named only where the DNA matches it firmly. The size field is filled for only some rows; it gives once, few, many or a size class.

CDR3aa: CASSLGGWRSNQPQHF
CDR3nt: TGTGCCAGCAGCCTGGGGGGGTGGCGGAGCAATCAGCCCCAGCATTTT
v_gene: TRBV13
abundance: -
j_gene: TRBJ1-5
d_gene: -

CDR3aa: CSASPGTVRNSPLHF
CDR3nt: TGCAGTGCTAGTCCCGGGACAGTTCGAAATTCACCCCTCCACTTT
v_gene: TRBV20-1
abundance: medium-sized
j_gene: TRBJ1-6
d_gene: TRBD1

CDR3aa: CAISGGQGDTEAFF
CDR3nt: TGTGCCATCAGTGGGGGACAGGGCGACACTGAAGCTTTCTTT
v_gene: TRBV10-3
abundance: -
j_gene: TRBJ1-1
d_gene: TRBD1

CDR3aa: CASSHPGQYNQPQHF
CDR3nt: TGCGCCAGCAGCCACCCGGGACAGTACAATCAGCCCCAGCATTTT
v_gene: TRBV4-1
abundance: -
j_gene: TRBJ1-5
d_gene: TRBD1

CDR3aa: CASSRYRESEAFF
CDR3nt: TGTGCCAGCTCACGATACAGGGAGAGTGAAGCTTTCTTT
v_gene: TRBV18
abundance: few
j_gene: TRBJ1-1
d_gene: -

CDR3aa: CASSLQAGGQTEAFF
CDR3nt: TGTGCCAGCAGCTTACAGGCAGGGGGACAGACTGAAGCTTTCTTT
v_gene: TRBV7-9
abundance: -
j_gene: TRBJ1-1
d_gene: TRBD1

CDR3aa: CASSLIRQGRREQYF
CDR3nt: TGTGCCAGCAGCTTAATAAGACAGGGACGACGCGAGCAGTACTTC
v_gene: TRBV11-3
abundance: -
j_gene: TRBJ2-7
d_gene: TRBD1

CDR3aa: CASSQEGGGYPTQQYF
CDR3nt: TGCGCCAGCAGCCAAGAGGGGGGGGGCTACCCTACGCAGCAGTACTTC
v_gene: TRBV4-3
abundance: -
j_gene: TRBJ2-7
d_gene: -

CDR3aa: CASSPLSSNQPQHF
CDR3nt: TGTGCCAGCAGCCCCTTAAGCAGCAATCAGCCCCAGCATTTT
v_gene: TRBV7-2
abundance: -
j_gene: TRBJ1-5
d_gene: -

CDR3aa: CASSQENRGGTEAFF
CDR3nt: TGTGCCAGCAGCCAAGAAAACAGGGGAGGAACTGAAGCTTTCTTT
v_gene: TRBV14
abundance: -
j_gene: TRBJ1-1
d_gene: TRBD1

CDR3aa: CATSEGGQVGDTQYF
CDR3nt: TGTGCCACCAGTGAGGGGGGACAGGTTGGGGATACGCAGTATTTT
v_gene: TRBV24-1
abundance: -
j_gene: TRBJ2-3
d_gene: TRBD1

CDR3aa: CASSSGQGYQPQHF
CDR3nt: TGTGCCAGCAGTTCCGGACAGGGTTATCAGCCCCAGCATTTT
v_gene: TRBV6-5
abundance: -
j_gene: TRBJ1-5
d_gene: TRBD1

CDR3aa: CAITHSGGSSYNEQFF
CDR3nt: TGTGCCATCACCCATAGCGGGGGGAGCTCCTACAATGAGCAGTTCTTC
v_gene: TRBV10-3
abundance: -
j_gene: TRBJ2-1
d_gene: TRBD2

CDR3aa: CASSETGETQYF
CDR3nt: TGTGCCAGCAGCGAAACGGGAGAGACCCAGTACTTC
v_gene: TRBV7-6
abundance: -
j_gene: TRBJ2-5
d_gene: -

CDR3aa: CASSLEAGDSTDTQYF
CDR3nt: TGTGCCAGCAGCTTAGAGGCAGGGGATTCCACAGATACGCAGTATTTT
v_gene: TRBV13
abundance: -
j_gene: TRBJ2-3
d_gene: -

CDR3aa: CASSLALEGYTF
CDR3nt: TGTGCCAGCAGCTTGGCCCTAGAAGGCTACACCTTC
v_gene: TRBV5-8
abundance: -
j_gene: TRBJ1-2
d_gene: -

CDR3aa: CASGRMTGTGGGDEQFF
CDR3nt: TGTGCTAGTGGTAGAATGACCGGGACAGGGGGCGGCGATGAGCAGTTCTTC
v_gene: TRBV12-5
abundance: once
j_gene: TRBJ2-1
d_gene: TRBD1

CDR3aa: CASRYRDRAFYEQYF
CDR3nt: TGTGCCAGCAGATACCGGGACAGGGCCTTCTACGAGCAGTACTTC
v_gene: TRBV7-2
abundance: -
j_gene: TRBJ2-7
d_gene: TRBD1

CDR3aa: CASSVSVNTEAFF
CDR3nt: TGTGCCAGCAGTGTTTCGGTGAACACTGAAGCTTTCTTT
v_gene: TRBV2
abundance: -
j_gene: TRBJ1-1
d_gene: -

CDR3aa: CASSGQGRSPLHF
CDR3nt: TGTGCCAGCAGTGGACAGGGGAGGTCACCCCTCCACTTT
v_gene: TRBV2
abundance: once
j_gene: TRBJ1-6
d_gene: TRBD1

CDR3aa: CASSPSPTDGYTF
CDR3nt: TGTGCCAGCTCACCCTCCCCGACAGATGGCTACACCTTC
v_gene: TRBV18
abundance: -
j_gene: TRBJ1-2
d_gene: -

CDR3aa: CASKGGSLNTEAFF
CDR3nt: TGTGCCAGCAAGGGAGGAAGCCTGAACACTGAAGCTTTCTTT
v_gene: TRBV6-4
abundance: -
j_gene: TRBJ1-1
d_gene: -

CDR3aa: CASSPLPPEVVHTEAFF
CDR3nt: TGTGCCAGCTCACCACTACCACCAGAGGTCGTGCACACTGAAGCTTTCTTT
v_gene: TRBV18
abundance: few
j_gene: TRBJ1-1
d_gene: -

CDR3aa: CASSAGGPSSYNSPLHF
CDR3nt: TGTGCCAGCAGCGCAGGAGGACCAAGCTCCTATAATTCACCCCTCCACTTT
v_gene: TRBV9
abundance: -
j_gene: TRBJ1-6
d_gene: -

CDR3aa: CASSFTPGYNSPLHF
CDR3nt: TGTGCCAGCAGTTTCACGCCCGGTTATAATTCACCCCTCCACTTT
v_gene: TRBV27
abundance: -
j_gene: TRBJ1-6
d_gene: -

CDR3aa: CASSSPRQTDTQYF
CDR3nt: TGTGCCAGCAGCTCCCCAAGACAGACAGATACGCAGTATTTT
v_gene: TRBV5-6
abundance: -
j_gene: TRBJ2-3
d_gene: -

CDR3aa: CASSSSLREQFF
CDR3nt: TGTGCCAGCAGCTCGAGTTTACGCGAGCAGTTCTTC
v_gene: TRBV7-3
abundance: once
j_gene: TRBJ2-1
d_gene: -

CDR3aa: CASSPRTEANYGYTF
CDR3nt: TGTGCCAGCTCACCACGAACAGAAGCAAACTATGGCTACACCTTC
v_gene: TRBV18
abundance: -
j_gene: TRBJ1-2
d_gene: -

CDR3aa: CASSQQGQSQVNTEAFF
CDR3nt: TGTGCCAGCAGCCAGCAGGGACAGTCCCAGGTGAACACTGAAGCTTTCTTT
v_gene: TRBV11-2
abundance: once
j_gene: TRBJ1-1
d_gene: TRBD1

CDR3aa: CATSRDPLRVNYGYTF
CDR3nt: TGTGCCACCAGCAGAGACCCCCTCAGGGTTAACTATGGCTACACCTTC
v_gene: TRBV15
abundance: -
j_gene: TRBJ1-2
d_gene: -

CDR3aa: CASSQAPDSSYEQYF
CDR3nt: TGCGCCAGCAGCCAAGCACCCGACTCTTCCTACGAGCAGTACTTC
v_gene: TRBV4-3
abundance: few
j_gene: TRBJ2-7
d_gene: -

CDR3aa: CASRERDRASIPLHF
CDR3nt: TGCGCCAGCCGTGAACGGGACAGGGCCTCCATACCCCTCCACTTT
v_gene: TRBV5-1
abundance: -
j_gene: TRBJ1-6
d_gene: TRBD1

CDR3aa: CASRTGGREQFF
CDR3nt: TGTGCCAGCAGAACGGGGGGCCGGGAGCAGTTCTTC
v_gene: TRBV6-5
abundance: -
j_gene: TRBJ2-1
d_gene: -

CDR3aa: CASRSGADGYTF
CDR3nt: TGTGCCAGCAGGTCAGGGGCGGATGGCTACACCTTC
v_gene: TRBV2
abundance: -
j_gene: TRBJ1-2
d_gene: -

CDR3aa: CAWSDGNSGELFF
CDR3nt: TGTGCCTGGAGTGACGGGAATTCCGGGGAGCTGTTTTTT
v_gene: TRBV30
abundance: -
j_gene: TRBJ2-2
d_gene: -

CDR3aa: CASSPPGGVVGESNYGYTF
CDR3nt: TGTGCCAGCAGCCCTCCCGGGGGGGTTGTGGGGGAGTCGAACTATGGCTACACCTTC
v_gene: TRBV21-1
abundance: -
j_gene: TRBJ1-2
d_gene: -

CDR3aa: CASSLDTSLNYGYTF
CDR3nt: TGTGCCAGCAGCTTAGATACCAGTCTTAACTATGGCTACACCTTC
v_gene: TRBV7-2
abundance: few
j_gene: TRBJ1-2
d_gene: -

CDR3aa: CASSLQDKPNEKLFF
CDR3nt: TGTGCCAGCAGCCTCCAGGACAAACCTAATGAAAAACTGTTTTTT
v_gene: TRBV7-3
abundance: -
j_gene: TRBJ1-4
d_gene: -

CDR3aa: CSVLRIGVNEQFF
CDR3nt: TGCAGCGTGTTAAGGATCGGAGTGAATGAGCAGTTCTTC
v_gene: TRBV29-1
abundance: -
j_gene: TRBJ2-1
d_gene: -

CDR3aa: CASRRDMMNTEAFF
CDR3nt: TGTGCCAGCAGGAGGGACATGATGAACACTGAAGCTTTCTTT
v_gene: TRBV5-5
abundance: -
j_gene: TRBJ1-1
d_gene: -

CDR3aa: CASSIKGDGYTF
CDR3nt: TGTGCCAGTAGTATAAAAGGGGATGGCTACACCTTC
v_gene: TRBV19
abundance: -
j_gene: TRBJ1-2
d_gene: -

CDR3aa: CASSQGLLPPGYTF
CDR3nt: TGTGCCAGCAGCCAGGGCCTTCTGCCCCCTGGCTACACCTTC
v_gene: TRBV5-6
abundance: -
j_gene: TRBJ1-2
d_gene: -

CDR3aa: CASTPSGAEAFF
CDR3nt: TGTGCCAGCACCCCCTCGGGGGCTGAAGCTTTCTTT
v_gene: TRBV5-4
abundance: -
j_gene: TRBJ1-1
d_gene: -

CDR3aa: CASSHVGHSSGANVLTF
CDR3nt: TGTGCCAGCAGCCACGTAGGACACAGCTCTGGGGCCAACGTCCTGACTTTC
v_gene: TRBV3-1/TRBV3-2
abundance: -
j_gene: TRBJ2-6
d_gene: -

CDR3aa: CASSQDTRGLGTEAFF
CDR3nt: TGTGCCAGCAGCCAGGACACCAGGGGCCTGGGCACTGAAGCTTTCTTT
v_gene: TRBV4-2
abundance: -
j_gene: TRBJ1-1
d_gene: -

CDR3aa: CASSRGQPSSGNTIYF
CDR3nt: TGCGCCAGCAGCCGGGGACAGCCAAGCTCTGGAAACACCATATATTTT
v_gene: TRBV5-1
abundance: -
j_gene: TRBJ1-3
d_gene: TRBD1

CDR3aa: CASSFSRQLYNEQFF
CDR3nt: TGTGCCAGCAGCTTTAGTCGACAACTTTACAATGAGCAGTTCTTC
v_gene: TRBV7-9
abundance: -
j_gene: TRBJ2-1
d_gene: -

CDR3aa: CASSPGGTGGSLGAQHF
CDR3nt: TGTGCCAGCAGCCCGGGCGGGACAGGGGGATCTCTTGGGGCCCAGCATTTT
v_gene: TRBV7-9
abundance: -
j_gene: TRBJ1-5
d_gene: TRBD1

CDR3aa: CASRRDRGNNYGYTF
CDR3nt: TGTGCCAGCAGGCGGGACAGAGGGAATAACTATGGCTACACCTTC
v_gene: TRBV2
abundance: -
j_gene: TRBJ1-2
d_gene: TRBD1

CDR3aa: CSVGDRGSPLHF
CDR3nt: TGCAGCGTTGGGGACAGGGGTTCACCCCTCCACTTT
v_gene: TRBV29-1
abundance: -
j_gene: TRBJ1-6
d_gene: TRBD1

CDR3aa: CASSPLDRSGANSPLHF
CDR3nt: TGTGCCAGCTCACCCTTGGACAGGAGTGGGGCTAATTCACCCCTCCACTTT
v_gene: TRBV18
abundance: few
j_gene: TRBJ1-6
d_gene: TRBD1

CDR3aa: CASSPGVGGAKNIQYF
CDR3nt: TGTGCCAGTAGTCCCGGTGTGGGGGGGGCCAAAAACATTCAGTACTTC
v_gene: TRBV19
abundance: -
j_gene: TRBJ2-4
d_gene: TRBD2